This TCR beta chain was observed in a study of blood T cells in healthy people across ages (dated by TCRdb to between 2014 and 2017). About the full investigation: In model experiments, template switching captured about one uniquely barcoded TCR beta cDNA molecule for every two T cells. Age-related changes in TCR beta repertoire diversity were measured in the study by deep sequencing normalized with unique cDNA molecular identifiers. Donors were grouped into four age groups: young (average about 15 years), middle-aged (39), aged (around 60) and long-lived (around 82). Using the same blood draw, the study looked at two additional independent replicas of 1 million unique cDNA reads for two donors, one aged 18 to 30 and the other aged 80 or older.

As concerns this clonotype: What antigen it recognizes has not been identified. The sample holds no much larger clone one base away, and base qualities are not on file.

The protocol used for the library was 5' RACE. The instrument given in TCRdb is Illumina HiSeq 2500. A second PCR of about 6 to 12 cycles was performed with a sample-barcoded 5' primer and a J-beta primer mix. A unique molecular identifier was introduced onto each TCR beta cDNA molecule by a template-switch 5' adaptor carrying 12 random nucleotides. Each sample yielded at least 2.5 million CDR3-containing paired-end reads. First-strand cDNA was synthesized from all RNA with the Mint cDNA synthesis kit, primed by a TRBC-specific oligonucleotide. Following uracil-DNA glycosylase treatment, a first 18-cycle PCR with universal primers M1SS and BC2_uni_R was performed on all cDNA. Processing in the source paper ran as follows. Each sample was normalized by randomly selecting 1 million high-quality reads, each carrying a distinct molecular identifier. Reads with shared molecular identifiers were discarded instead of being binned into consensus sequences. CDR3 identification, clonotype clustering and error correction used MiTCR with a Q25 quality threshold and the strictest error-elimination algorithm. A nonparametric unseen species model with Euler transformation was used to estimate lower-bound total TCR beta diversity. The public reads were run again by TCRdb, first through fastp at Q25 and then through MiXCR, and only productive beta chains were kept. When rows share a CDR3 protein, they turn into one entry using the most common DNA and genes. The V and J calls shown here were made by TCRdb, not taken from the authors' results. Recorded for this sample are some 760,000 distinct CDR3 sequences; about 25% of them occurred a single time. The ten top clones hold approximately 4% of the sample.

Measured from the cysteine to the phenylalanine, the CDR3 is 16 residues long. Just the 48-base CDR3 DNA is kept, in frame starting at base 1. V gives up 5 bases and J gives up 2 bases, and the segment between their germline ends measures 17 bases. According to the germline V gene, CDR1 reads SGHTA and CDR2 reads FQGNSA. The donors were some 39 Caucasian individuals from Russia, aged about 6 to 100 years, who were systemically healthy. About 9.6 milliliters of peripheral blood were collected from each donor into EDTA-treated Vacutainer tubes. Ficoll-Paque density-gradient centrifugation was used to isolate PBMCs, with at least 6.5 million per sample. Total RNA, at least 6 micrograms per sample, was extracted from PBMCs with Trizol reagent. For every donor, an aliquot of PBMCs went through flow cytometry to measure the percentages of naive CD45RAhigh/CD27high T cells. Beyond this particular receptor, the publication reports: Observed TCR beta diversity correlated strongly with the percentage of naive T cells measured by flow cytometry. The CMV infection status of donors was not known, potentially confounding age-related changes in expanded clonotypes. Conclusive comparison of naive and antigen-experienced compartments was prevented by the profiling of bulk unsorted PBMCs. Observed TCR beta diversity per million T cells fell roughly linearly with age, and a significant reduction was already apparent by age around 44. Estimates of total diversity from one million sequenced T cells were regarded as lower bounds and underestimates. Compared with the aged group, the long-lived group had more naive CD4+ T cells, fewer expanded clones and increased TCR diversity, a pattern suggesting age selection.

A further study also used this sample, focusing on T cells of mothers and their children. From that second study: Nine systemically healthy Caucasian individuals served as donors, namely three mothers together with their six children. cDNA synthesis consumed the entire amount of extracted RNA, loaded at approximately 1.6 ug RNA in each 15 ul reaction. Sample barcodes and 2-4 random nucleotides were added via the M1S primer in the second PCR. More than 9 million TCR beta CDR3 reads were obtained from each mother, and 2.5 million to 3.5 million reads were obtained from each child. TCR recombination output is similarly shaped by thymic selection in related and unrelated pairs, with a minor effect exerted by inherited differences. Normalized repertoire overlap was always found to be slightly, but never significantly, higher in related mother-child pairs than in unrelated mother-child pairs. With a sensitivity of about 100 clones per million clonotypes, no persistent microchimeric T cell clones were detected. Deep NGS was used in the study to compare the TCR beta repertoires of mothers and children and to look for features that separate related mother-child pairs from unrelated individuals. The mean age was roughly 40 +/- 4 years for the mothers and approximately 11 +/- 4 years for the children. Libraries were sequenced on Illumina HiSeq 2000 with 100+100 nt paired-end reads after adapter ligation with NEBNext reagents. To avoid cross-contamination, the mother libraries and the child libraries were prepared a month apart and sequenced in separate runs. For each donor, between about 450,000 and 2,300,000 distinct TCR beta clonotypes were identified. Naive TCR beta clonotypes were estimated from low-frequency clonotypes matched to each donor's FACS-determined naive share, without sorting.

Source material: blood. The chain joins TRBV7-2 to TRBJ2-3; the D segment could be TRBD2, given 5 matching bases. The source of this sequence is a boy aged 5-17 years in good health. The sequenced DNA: TGTGCCAGCAGCCTGCCTAGGCCTAGCACCACAGATACGCAGTATTTT. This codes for CASSLPRPSTTDTQYF.